Listed here is a single TCR beta chain. Germline lookup yields CDR1 PRHDT and CDR2 FYEKMQ (reference sequence). V was trimmed by 1 base and J by 2 bases, leaving 8 bases between them. The CDR3 totals 14 residues. This sample is drawn from a study of blood T cell repertoires in COVID-19. Study in general: Acute-phase and convalescent COVID-19 samples originated in the United States, Italy and Spain. From T cells, B-cell-depleted T cells, or PBMCs came the material, which was cDNA or gDNA.

Membership in each cohort depended on participant-reported clinical history. Authors' data handling: Estimated nucleated cell counts came from reference gene primer amplification. Data came from immunoSEQ multiplex PCR; TCRdb stores just in-frame clones and leaves some out. V and J calls and clone size come straight from that table; D and trimming were deduced from the DNA. The sample yields 150,000 to 200,000 clones, 88% seen once. Material: PBMCs or T cells enriched from blood (not recorded which). The chain couples TRBV13 to TRBJ1-1; no reliable D call. This TCR derives from a woman under 30 who had recovered from COVID-19. CDR3 sequence (DNA): TGTGCCAGCAGCTTAGATAGACTTAACACTGAAGCTTTCTTT. Its translation is CASSLDRLNTEAFF.